This T cell receptor beta chain came from a study of shared clonotypes between healthy human individuals. Whole-study results and caveats: Despite large depth, sorted-subset datasets appeared incompletely sequenced.

Notes on this clone: The antigen remains undetermined.

There are 15 residues in the CDR3. CDR1 and CDR2 (germline): MDHEN, SYDVKM. The V and J ends lost 4 bases and 3 bases respectively, with 16 bases between them. For each subset, genomic DNA was distributed in equal portions over several immunoSEQ plates. Only in-frame clones appear in the TCRdb table, and some are missing; sequencing was by immunoSEQ multiplex PCR. The table records about 700,000 clones, approximately 79% of them present only once. The sequence came from a woman aged 25-40 years in good health. The sequencing input was memory CD4+ T cells sorted from blood. Sample subset: CD45RA-negative fraction. The chain is built from TRBV28 and TRBJ2-7, with D perhaps assigned TRBD1 or TRBD2 (5 bases each). In DNA, the CDR3 is TGTGCCAGCAGTTGGCACGGGACCGTTGTCTACGAGCAGTACTTC. Amino acid sequence: CASSWHGTVVYEQYF. The full variable domain, its missing parts supplied by reference TRBV28 and TRBJ2-7, is DVKVTQSSRYLVKRTGEKVFLECVQDMDHENMFWYRQDPGLGLRLIYFSYDVKMKEKGDIPEGYSVSREKKERFSLILESASTNQTSMYLCASSWHGTVVYEQYFGPGTRLTVT.